This T cell receptor (beta chain) was identified in a study of shared clonotypes between healthy human individuals. Study results and limitations: Represented diversity, genetic and exposure-history alike, was limited by few donors. Investigators collected only blood, and repertoires in tissues likely differ.

On this clone: Its matching antigen is unknown.

Recent vaccinations or acute infections were absent in the healthy HIV-negative adult donors. Only Caucasian adults living in Nashville, Tennessee served as donors. Here immunoSEQ multiplex PCR was the method, and the copy in TCRdb shows in-frame clones only, minus some. Of 400,000 to 500,000 clones listed, 76% were seen once; the top ten hold approximately 12%. The CDR3 loop spans 16 amino acids. The V end lost 0 bases, the J end lost 2 bases, and 13 bases lay between the germline ends. Germline CDR1 MGHRA, CDR2 YSYEKL. The sample consisted of PBMCs. The chain couples TRBV4-1 to TRBJ1-1; no definite D call. This TCR was sampled from a middle-aged woman in good health. Some clones in this sample may be carry-over from other donors' samples. Here the CDR3 DNA reads TGCGCCAGCAGCCAAGATGAGGGCAGGACCAACACTGAAGCTTTCTTT. It is translated as CASSQDEGRTNTEAFF.